This T cell receptor beta chain derives from a study of blood T cell repertoires in COVID-19 (dated by TCRdb to the early 2020s). In the study overall: Collaborator samples came from the United States, Italy and Spain and covered acute and convalescent phases of COVID-19. The material from the prospective study consisted of cDNA or gDNA derived from T cells, B-cell-depleted T cells, or PBMCs. Subjects who had been exposed to COVID-19, were actively infected with it, or had recovered from it provided the deeply sampled blood TCRbeta repertoires that made up the dataset. The repertoires were released in a freely available public database meant as a resource for research on the immune response to SARS-CoV-2. The samples were drawn from two sources: the first 160 participants of the ongoing ImmuneRACE study, and fewer than 1,500 subjects contributed by 6 global collaborators. Sample metadata almost always included a de-identified subject ID, COVID-19 status, age in years and sex. Where available, HLA class I and class II types were obtained from metadata supplied by the sample provider rather than from assay-based typing.

A remark on this clone: The antigen this receptor binds is unknown. One base away there is no much larger clone; base qualities are not given.

The immunoSEQ Assay, a bias-controlled multiplex PCR, was used to amplify TCRbeta CDR3 regions from genomic DNA. Concerning the study's data processing: The number of nucleated cells in each sample was estimated by amplification of reference gene primers within the assay. To quantify the absolute abundance of each unique TCRbeta CDR3 rearrangement, sequence reads were collapsed and filtered. For each sample, productive Simpson clonality was calculated as the square root of Simpson's diversity index across productive rearrangements. TCRdb mirrors the immuneACCESS table, restricted to in-frame sequences. Some clones are absent from its copies; in checked studies, under half trace to an unresolved V gene, and the reason for the others is unknown. The DNA gave D and trimming, while V, J and clone size come from that table. For this sample the table gives roughly 100,000 clones, of which roughly 89% were detected only once. Of the sample, roughly a sixth falls within the top ten clones.

Trimming removed 0 bases from V and 6 bases from J; the gene matches leave 9 bases unexplained. There are 16 amino acids in the CDR3, from cysteine to phenylalanine inclusive. Only the CDR3 part of the read is kept: 48 bases, read in frame from the first base. CDR1 and CDR2 are drawn from the germline V gene (reference sequence): LNHNV, YYDKDF. The paper's findings and limits, for the study overall: How much clinical and demographic metadata was included differed by source and by participant, and the metadata was provided uncurated.

Collaborating institutions collected whole blood in K2EDTA tubes following their own protocols. Collaborator samples were shipped for TCRbeta analysis as frozen whole blood, isolated PBMCs, or DNA extracted from either sample type. Sequences were obtained from peripheral blood. This chain joins TRBV15 to TRBJ2-7; 9 of the junction bases match TRBD1. The origin of this receptor is a woman of 80 years or more in a cohort sampled during active COVID-19. At the DNA level, the sequence is TGTGCCACCAGCAGAGATATGGGACAGGGTTTTGGCGAGCAGTACTTC. This encodes CATSRDMGQGFGEQYF.